What follows are 30 T cell receptor beta chains derived from one specimen sequenced in a study of shared clonotypes between healthy human individuals. The naive CD8 population came from CD45RO-negative cells selected for CCR7, without terminally differentiated effector memory CD45RA+ cells. Profiling relied on immunoSEQ multiplex PCR, and the TCRdb table lists in-frame clones only, not all of them. The sample lists about 2 million clones; about 95% were seen once. Sequenced material: naive CD8+ T cells sorted from blood. The receptors shown here come from a young man in good health.

Concerning this clone itself: Other DNA sequences from this sample encode an identical CDR3 as well. The rearrangement joins TRBV27 to TRBJ2-7; possible D gene TRBD1, 6 bases. Looked up from germline, CDR1 is MNHEY and CDR2 is SMNVEV (reference sequence). The CDR3 contains 14 residues. Trimming removed 2 bases from V and 2 bases from J, with 10 bases in between. In DNA form, the CDR3 reads TGTGCCAGCAGTTTAGCGACAGGTACCTACGAGCAGTACTTC. Translation: CASSLATGTYEQYF.

This sequence joins TRBV28 and TRBJ1-3; 9 bases fit TRBD1. V was clipped by 4 bases and J by 4 bases; unmatched bases: 11. Per the germline V gene, CDR1 is MDHEN and CDR2 is SYDVKM. The CDR3 loop spans 17 amino acids. The CDR3 region is CASSSHQGQGLGNTIYF. As DNA, the CDR3 is TGTGCCAGCAGTTCCCACCAGGGACAGGGTCTAGGAAACACCATATATTTT.

The rearrangement joins TRBV7-2 to TRBJ1-2; 8 nucleotides agree with TRBD1. The CDR3 is 14 amino acids. J was trimmed by 6 bases and V by 0 bases; bases with no gene match: 3. Germline CDR1 reads SGHTA; CDR2 reads FQGNSA. The DNA for the CDR3 is TGTGCCAGCAGCTTAGCCACAGGGGGAGATGGCTACACCTTC. As protein: CASSLATGGDGYTF.

The chain carries TRBV9 and TRBJ2-1, with TRBD1 identical over 10 bases. CDR1 is SGDLS, CDR2 YYNGEE, per germline. J gave up 12 bases and V 3 bases, and 18 bases lay outside the gene matches. The CDR3 consists of 17 residues. The DNA for the CDR3 is TGTGCCAGCAGCGGCGATCCCGGGACAGGGGAGTTCGGTGGGCAGTTCTTC. This translates into CASSGDPGTGEFGGQFF.

The rearrangement joins TRBV6-5 to TRBJ1-5; 10 bases are a match to TRBD1. The J segment lost 6 bases and the V segment lost 7 bases, leaving 9 bases of the junction unmatched. The germline V gene has CDR1 MNHEY and CDR2 SVGAGI. This CDR3 contains 15 residues. The CDR3 sequence is CASKPGQGWGQPQHF. The CDR3 DNA sequence: TGTGCCAGCAAACCGGGACAGGGGTGGGGTCAGCCCCAGCATTTT.

The chain has TRBV5-4 and TRBJ1-2; possibly TRBD1 for D (5 bases). The V and J ends lost 0 bases and 6 bases respectively, with 15 bases between them. This CDR3 has 15 residues. Germline V CDR1 and CDR2: SGHNT, YYREEE (reference sequence). CDR3 bases: TGTGCCAGCAGCTTGGGGGGCGGGCAGGGCGATGGCTACACCTTC. Its translation: CASSLGGGQGDGYTF.

This chain uses TRBV30 with TRBJ2-3; D is undetermined. In germline, CDR1 is GTSNPN, CDR2 SVGIG (reference sequence). Trimming took 4 bases from V and 2 from J, leaving 19 bases between them. The CDR3 length is 16 residues. In DNA, the CDR3 is TGTGCCTGGACGGGCTTTGGTGAGCTTTACACAGATACGCAGTATTTT. Amino acid sequence: CAWTGFGELYTDTQYF.

This clone was recorded once. The rearrangement links TRBV15 to TRBJ2-7, with D hard to call. V was clipped by 0 bases and J by 0 bases, with 12 bases between them. The V gene's germline CDR1 is LNHNV and CDR2 YYDKDF (reference sequence). This CDR3 spans 16 amino acids. Here the CDR3 DNA reads TGTGCCACCAGCAGAGACGGGCATTTATCCTCCTACGAGCAGTACTTC. As protein: CATSRDGHLSSYEQYF.

The V and J genes are TRBV4-1 and TRBJ2-7; D perhaps matches TRBD2 (7 bases). With 0 bases removed from V and 4 bases from J, the gap between germline ends came to 16 bases. Germline CDR1 is MGHRA and CDR2 is YSYEKL. CDR3 size: 16 residues. The CDR3 DNA reads TGCGCCAGCAGCCAAGATACCGGGGGGCGATCGTACGAGCAGTACTTC. Its translation is CASSQDTGGRSYEQYF.

The rearrangement joins TRBV7-9 to TRBJ2-7, with D possibly matching TRBD1 (5 bases). Germline loops: CDR1 SEHNR, CDR2 FQNEAQ (reference sequence). V was pared by 4 bases and J by 7 bases, with 20 bases between. This CDR3 spans 15 amino acids. CDR3 DNA sequence: TGTGCCAGCAGCTCTACAGGACATGGATTTGTGGAGCAGTACTTC. Protein sequence: CASSSTGHGFVEQYF.

The V call is TRBV28, the J call TRBJ2-1; 15 bases agree with TRBD2. This CDR3 comprises 18 residues. V trimming: 4 bases; J trimming: 1 base; junction bases outside the gene matches: 5. Germline values: CDR1 MDHEN, CDR2 SYDVKM. The CDR3 nucleotides are TGTGCCAGCAGTTCGGGACTAGCGGGGGGCTTTTCCTACAATGAGCAGTTCTTC. Translation gives CASSSGLAGGFSYNEQFF.

In its sample, this clone was seen once. Mismatch with germline at one junction end may stem from a read error. This chain joins TRBV4-1 and TRBJ2-7, with TRBD2 matching 8 bases. CDR3 size: 15 residues. Germline V gives CDR1 MGHRA, CDR2 YSYEKL. Written as DNA, the CDR3 is TGCGCCAGCAGCCCATACACTAGCGGTACCTACGGGCAGTACTTC. Its translation is CASSPYTSGTYGQYF.

The rearrangement uses TRBV19 and TRBJ1-1, with D maybe TRBD1 (5 bases). This CDR3 is 14 amino acids long. V lost 2 bases, J lost 5 bases, and 12 bases lay in between. CDR1 and CDR2 from the germline V gene are LNHDA and SQIVND (reference sequence). The CDR3 DNA reads as TGTGCCAGTAGTATAATAGACGGGGGGACTGAAGCTTTCTTT. It specifies CASSIIDGGTEAFF. Combining the CDR3 with reference TRBV19 and TRBJ1-1 gives the whole variable domain DGGITQSPKYLFRKEGQNVTLSCEQNLNHDAMYWYRQDPGQGLRLIYYSQIVNDFQKGDIAEGYSVSREKKESFPLTVTSAQKNPTAFYLCASSIIDGGTEAFFGQGTRLTVV.

This chain links TRBV10-3 with TRBJ1-3, with TRBD1 matching 9 bases. With 2 bases clipped from V and 6 bases from J, the junction kept 5 bases outside the gene matches. The germline CDR1 and CDR2 sequences are ENHRY and SYGVKD. The CDR3 totals 15 residues. The CDR3 DNA is TGTGCCATCAGTGAGAGCTGGGACAGGGAAAACACCATATATTTT. The encoded protein is CAISESWDRENTIYF.

The gene calls are TRBV2 and TRBJ2-1, with D tentatively TRBD2 (6 bases). Trimming shortened V by 8 bases and J by 9 bases, and 26 bases separated the two germline ends. The CDR3 contains 16 residues. CDR1 is SNHLY, CDR2 FYNNEI, per germline. The CDR3 loop reads CASEYRGPTGLREQFF. CDR3 sequence (DNA): TGTGCCAGCGAATATAGGGGCCCGACGGGACTCCGTGAGCAGTTCTTC.

As concerns this clone: Other DNA sequences within the sample encode an identical CDR3. The chain uses TRBV11-2 and TRBJ1-1; the D is unclear. This CDR3 has 11 residues. Germline CDR1 reads SGHAT; CDR2 reads FQNNGV. Trimming left V 3 bases short and J 8 bases short, with 7 bases between. The DNA of the CDR3 is TGTGCCAGCAGCTTCACGACAGAAGCTTTCTTT. It yields the protein CASSFTTEAFF.

The chain employs TRBV4-1 and TRBJ2-3; D is undetermined. This CDR3 region has 13 residues. Germline values: CDR1 MGHRA, CDR2 YSYEKL. V lost 1 base, J lost 2 bases, and 4 bases lay in between. CDR3 sequence (DNA): TGCGCCAGCAGCCAAGCAGACACAGATACGCAGTATTTT. Residues: CASSQADTDTQYF.

The CDR3 sequence: CASSEAQGGDLYGYTF. The CDR3 DNA is TGTGCCAGCAGTGAAGCTCAAGGAGGGGACTTATATGGCTACACCTTC. This rearrangement joins TRBV2 to TRBJ1-2; D might be TRBD1 (5 bases). The CDR3 sequence is 16 residues long. V was clipped by 0 bases and J by 5 bases, with 16 bases between them. CDR1 and CDR2 (germline): SNHLY, FYNNEI.

This chain joins TRBV19 and TRBJ1-1; D not certain. The V end lost 3 bases, the J end lost 1 base, and 9 bases lay between the germline ends. The CDR3 contains 14 residues. Germline-derived CDR1 and CDR2 are LNHDA and SQIVND (reference sequence). The CDR3 is CASSILWGNTEAFF. The CDR3, as DNA: TGTGCCAGTAGTATCCTCTGGGGGAACACTGAAGCTTTCTTT.

The rearrangement joins TRBV6-5 to TRBJ2-1, with D perhaps given as TRBD1 or TRBD2 (6 bases each). CDR1 is MNHEY and CDR2 is SVGAGI in the germline V gene. The CDR3 is made up of 14 amino acids. Trimming stripped 1 base from V and 8 bases from J, with 12 bases between. CDR3 in amino acids: CASSYFGGRDEQFF. The CDR3 DNA reads TGTGCCAGCAGTTACTTCGGGGGCAGGGATGAGCAGTTCTTC.

About this clone: Other DNA variants within this sample encode the same CDR3. The CDR3 DNA reads as TGTGCCAGCAGCCTAGCAGGAGTTTCTGGAAACACCATATATTTT. Amino acids: CASSLAGVSGNTIYF. The chain couples TRBV5-6 to TRBJ1-3; D is uncertain. Trimming left V 4 bases short and J 1 base short, with 12 bases between. The CDR3 totals 15 residues. Germline CDR1 reads SGHDT; CDR2 reads YYEEEE.

The chain employs TRBV15 and TRBJ1-6; the D is unclear. CDR1 and CDR2 from the germline V gene are LNHNV and YYDKDF (reference sequence). CDR3 length equals 19 residues. V was clipped by 0 bases and J by 0 bases, with 15 bases between them. DNA of the CDR3: TGTGCCACCAGCAGAGACACCTACCGGCTGAGCTCCTATAATTCACCCCTCCACTTT. Amino acid sequence: CATSRDTYRLSSYNSPLHF.

CDR3 amino acids: CASRDSKGGQETQYF. CDR3 nucleotides: TGTGCCAGCAGGGATTCTAAGGGGGGGCAAGAGACCCAGTACTTC. This sequence joins TRBV6-5 and TRBJ2-5; weak D call: TRBD2 (7 bases). Germline V lookup: CDR1 MNHEY, CDR2 SVGAGI. The CDR3 is made up of 15 amino acids. Trimming removed 6 bases from V and 2 bases from J, with 16 bases in between.

The chain employs TRBV6-1 and TRBJ2-7; 8 positions match TRBD1. Losses at the gene ends were 1 base for V and 4 bases for J; bases not matched to a gene: 3. CDR1 is MNHNS and CDR2 is SASEGT in the germline V gene. The CDR3 has 14 residues. For the CDR3, the DNA is TGTGCCAGCAGTGAAGTTGGGACAGGATACGAGCAGTACTTC. Its protein product is CASSEVGTGYEQYF.

The CDR3 sequence is CASSVLGESAYNEQFF. The CDR3 DNA sequence: TGTGCCAGCAGCGTCCTTGGGGAGTCGGCCTACAATGAGCAGTTCTTC. The chain combines TRBV9 with TRBJ2-1, with D possibly TRBD2 on 5 matching bases. Between the trimmed V and J ends, which lost 2 bases and 2 bases, there was a span of 14 bases. Germline CDR1 and CDR2: SGDLS and YYNGEE. The CDR3 loop spans 16 amino acids.

The chain recombines TRBV6-5 with TRBJ1-2; D gene unclear. Germline V CDR1 and CDR2: MNHEY, SVGAGI. This CDR3 has 16 amino acids. Trimming took off 4 bases at V and 4 bases at J, with 19 bases between the two ends. CDR3 in amino acids: CASSSPGDEGPYGYTF. The CDR3 coding sequence is TGTGCCAGCAGTTCCCCCGGGGATGAAGGACCCTATGGCTACACCTTC.

The chain couples TRBV5-1 to TRBJ2-7; D is unresolved. V was pared by 4 bases and J by 6 bases, with 11 bases between. Germline-derived CDR1 and CDR2 are SGHRS and YFSETQ. The CDR3 loop spans 12 amino acids. The CDR3 spells CASSPHGAEQYF. As DNA, the CDR3 is TGCGCCAGCAGCCCACATGGTGCCGAGCAGTACTTC.

The rearrangement uses TRBV30 and TRBJ1-1; D is uncertain. The CDR3 runs 13 residues. The V end was cut by 2 bases, the J end by 4 bases, with 11 bases between. Germline V gene data show CDR1 as GTSNPN and CDR2 as SVGIG (reference sequence). The CDR3 region is CAWSFLRGTEAFF. The CDR3 DNA follows: TGTGCCTGGAGTTTCTTGAGAGGCACTGAAGCTTTCTTT. The variable domain in full, completed from reference TRBV30 and TRBJ1-1, reads SQTIHQWPATLVQPVGSPLSLECTVEGTSNPNLYWYRQAAGRGLQLLFYSVGIGQISSEVPQNLSASRPQDRQFILSSKKLLLSDSGFYLCAWSFLRGTEAFFGQGTRLTVV.

The chain recombines TRBV9 with TRBJ2-1, with D hard to call. The CDR3 sequence is 15 residues long. V lost 4 bases and J lost 4, with 15 bases in between. Looked up from germline, CDR1 is SGDLS and CDR2 is YYNGEE. Here the CDR3 reads CASSPTGGPYNEQFF. The CDR3 DNA is TGTGCCAGCAGCCCCACCGGTGGCCCTTACAATGAGCAGTTCTTC.

This clone turned up a few times. The sample holds other DNA sequences that translate to the same CDR3. This chain joins TRBV10-3 and TRBJ2-7, with TRBD1 as a possible D gene (5 bases). This CDR3 region has 13 residues. Germline CDR1 ENHRY, CDR2 SYGVKD. Trimming cost V 4 bases and J 0 bases, with 7 bases left between them. The CDR3 is CAISADSSYEQYF. For the CDR3, the DNA is TGTGCCATCAGTGCCGACAGCTCCTACGAGCAGTACTTC.